This T cell receptor (beta chain) comes out of a study of response to subunit inactivated influenza vaccine. Whole-study findings and limits: Only a handful of new T cells, the authors suggested, are recruited with each seasonal influenza vaccination.

In TCRdb, the RT-PCR reads were re-called with MiXCR into one record per CDR3 protein. The sample contains roughly 500,000 distinct CDR3 sequences, 16% of which appear only once. In regard to this clonotype: Its antigen is as yet unknown.

Source: CD4+ T cells sorted from PBMCs, taken about 23 months after vaccination. The clonotype originates from a man aged 45 to 75 who received an inactivated influenza vaccine.

This chain's CDR3 is CSASPGTNEQFF. CDR3 DNA sequence: TGCAGTGCTAGTCCAGGGACCAATGAGCAGTTCTTC. This chain connects TRBV20-1 to TRBJ2-1; D may match TRBD1 or TRBD2 (5 bases each). Trimming cost V 3 bases and J 6 bases, with 9 bases left between them. The CDR3 totals 12 residues. Germline lookup yields CDR1 DFQATT and CDR2 SNEGSKA (reference sequence).